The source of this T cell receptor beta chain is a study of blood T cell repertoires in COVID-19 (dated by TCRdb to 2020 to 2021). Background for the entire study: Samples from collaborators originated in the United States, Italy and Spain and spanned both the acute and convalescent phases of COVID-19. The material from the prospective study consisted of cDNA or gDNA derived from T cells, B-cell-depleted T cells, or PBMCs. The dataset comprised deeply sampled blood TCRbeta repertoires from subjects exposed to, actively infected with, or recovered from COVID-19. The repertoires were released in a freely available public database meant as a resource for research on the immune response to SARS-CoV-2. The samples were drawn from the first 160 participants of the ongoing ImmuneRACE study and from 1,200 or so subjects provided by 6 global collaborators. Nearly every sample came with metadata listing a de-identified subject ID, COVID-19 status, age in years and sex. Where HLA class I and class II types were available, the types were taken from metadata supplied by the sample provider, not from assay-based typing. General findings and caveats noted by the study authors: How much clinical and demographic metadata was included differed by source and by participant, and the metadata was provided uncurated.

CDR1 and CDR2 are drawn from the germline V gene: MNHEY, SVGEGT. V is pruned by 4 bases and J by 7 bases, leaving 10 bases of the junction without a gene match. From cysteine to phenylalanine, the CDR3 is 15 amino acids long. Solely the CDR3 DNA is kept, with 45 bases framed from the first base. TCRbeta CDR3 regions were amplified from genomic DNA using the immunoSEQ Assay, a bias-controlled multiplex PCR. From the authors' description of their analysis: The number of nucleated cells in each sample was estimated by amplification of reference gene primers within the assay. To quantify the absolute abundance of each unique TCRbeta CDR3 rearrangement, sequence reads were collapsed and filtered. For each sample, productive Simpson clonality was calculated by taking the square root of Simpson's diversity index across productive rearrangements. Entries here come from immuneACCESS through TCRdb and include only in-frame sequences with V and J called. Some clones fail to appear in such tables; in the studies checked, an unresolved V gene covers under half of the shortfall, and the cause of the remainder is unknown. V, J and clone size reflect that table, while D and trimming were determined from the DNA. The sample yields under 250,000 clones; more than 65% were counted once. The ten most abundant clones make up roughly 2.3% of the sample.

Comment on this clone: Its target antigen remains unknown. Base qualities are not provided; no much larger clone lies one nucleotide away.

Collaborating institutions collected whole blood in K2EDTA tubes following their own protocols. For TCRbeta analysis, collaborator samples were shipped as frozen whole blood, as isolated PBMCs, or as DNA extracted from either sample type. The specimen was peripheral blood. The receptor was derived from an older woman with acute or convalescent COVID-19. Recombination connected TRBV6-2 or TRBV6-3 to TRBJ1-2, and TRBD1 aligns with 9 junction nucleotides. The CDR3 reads CASSSSRDRAVGYTF. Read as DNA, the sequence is TGTGCCAGCAGTTCGAGCCGGGACAGGGCCGTTGGCTACACCTTC.